These 17 T cell receptor beta chains originate from one sample sequenced in a study of cytomegalovirus exposure and HLA in healthy donors. 13 Jbeta primers and 60 Vbeta primers were used for the PCR. The data were produced by immunoSEQ multiplex PCR, yet TCRdb's version contains in-frame clones alone and is incomplete. The table includes roughly 77,000 clones, 10% detected once. The sample was PBMCs. The receptors originated from a man aged 60 to 75 in good health and CMV-seropositive.

V is TRBV6-1 and J is TRBJ2-3; 12 positions agree with TRBD2. CDR3 size: 13 residues. CDR1 and CDR2 (germline): MNHNS, SASEGT. Trimming cost V 10 bases and J 4 bases; bases outside gene matches: 3. The CDR3 region is CATRLAGADTQYF. The CDR3 DNA reads TGTGCCACCCGACTAGCGGGGGCAGATACGCAGTATTTT.

The rearrangement links TRBV5-1 to TRBJ2-1, with 7 bases that match TRBD1. Germline loops: CDR1 SGHRS, CDR2 YFSETQ. The CDR3 sequence is 13 residues long. Losses at the gene ends were 8 bases for V and 2 bases for J; bases not matched to a gene: 4. This CDR3 is CASGTGAYNEQFF. The CDR3 region has the DNA TGCGCCAGTGGTACAGGGGCCTACAATGAGCAGTTCTTC.

This clone occurred many times. V is TRBV7-2 and J is TRBJ2-1, with D possibly being TRBD2 (6 bases). The CDR3 has 19 amino acids. V lost 1 base and J 7 bases, leaving 26 bases between the germline ends. Germline loops: CDR1 SGHTA, CDR2 FQGNSA. The DNA of the CDR3 is TGTGCCAGCAGCTTAGGCAGCTGGATCTTTCGGGGGAGTTGGAATGAGCAGTTCTTC. Protein product: CASSLGSWIFRGSWNEQFF. The variable domain in full, completed from reference TRBV7-2 and TRBJ2-1, reads GAGVSQSPSNKVTEKGKDVELRCDPISGHTALYWYRQSLGQGLEFLIYFQGNSAPDKSGLPSDRFSAERTGGSVSTLTIQRTQQEDSAVYLCASSLGSWIFRGSWNEQFFGPGTRLTVL.

The V call is TRBV2, the J call TRBJ1-2, with D perhaps matching TRBD1 (6 bases). Trimming took 4 bases from V and 6 from J, leaving 18 bases between them. Germline V gene sequence: CDR1 SNHLY, CDR2 FYNNEI. This CDR3 is built from 15 residues. The CDR3 here is CASSGAGAPLHGYTF. The CDR3 nucleotides are TGTGCCAGCAGTGGGGCAGGGGCACCCCTCCATGGCTACACCTTC.

This chain links TRBV2 with TRBJ2-5; D may be TRBD1 (6 bases). The V end was cut by 4 bases, the J end by 2 bases, with 14 bases between. This CDR3 is 15 amino acids long. Per the germline V gene, CDR1 is SNHLY and CDR2 is FYNNEI. The CDR3 sequence: CASSGRGHSQETQYF. CDR3 in DNA: TGTGCCAGCAGTGGAAGGGGACACTCGCAAGAGACCCAGTACTTC.

The rearrangement uses TRBV6-4 and TRBJ2-3; 8 bases align to TRBD2. Unmatched junction bases numbered 10, after V lost 6 bases and J lost 5 bases. From germline, CDR1 is MRHNA and CDR2 SNTAGT. CDR3 length: 15 amino acids. The CDR3 reads CASSRAGVGEDTQYF. CDR3 bases: TGTGCCAGCAGCCGAGCGGGGGTTGGTGAAGATACGCAGTATTTT.

This sequence joins TRBV7-9 and TRBJ2-6; a possible D gene is TRBD1 (5 bases). There are 17 residues in the CDR3. V was clipped by 8 bases and J by 0 bases, with 17 bases between them. Germline loops: CDR1 SEHNR, CDR2 FQNEAQ (reference sequence). The CDR3 DNA reads TGTGCCAGCGGGGTGGGGCAATTAGACTCTGGGGCCAACGTCCTGACTTTC. Its translation: CASGVGQLDSGANVLTF.

This clone was seen a single time. V usage is TRBV28 and J usage is TRBJ2-7, with 7 bases that match TRBD2. Germline V gives CDR1 MDHEN, CDR2 SYDVKM. The CDR3 has 15 residues. Trimming removed 5 bases from V and 3 bases from J; junction bases left unmatched: 10. CDR3 sequence: CASSGGGGSSYEQYF. The CDR3 region has the DNA TGTGCCAGCAGTGGCGGGGGAGGTAGCAGCTACGAGCAGTACTTC. The full variable domain, rest sourced from reference TRBV28 and TRBJ2-7, is DVKVTQSSRYLVKRTGEKVFLECVQDMDHENMFWYRQDPGLGLRLIYFSYDVKMKEKGDIPEGYSVSREKKERFSLILESASTNQTSMYLCASSGGGGSSYEQYFGPGTRLTVT.

The chain has TRBV7-9 and TRBJ1-1; tentative D call: TRBD1 (5 bases). Germline V gives CDR1 SEHNR, CDR2 FQNEAQ (reference sequence). The CDR3 consists of 13 residues. The V end lost 7 bases, the J end lost 5 bases, and 14 bases lay between the germline ends. The CDR3 DNA follows: TGTGCCAGCACCAAGGAGGGGTCGACTGAAGCTTTCTTT. This sequence encodes CASTKEGSTEAFF.

This clone was counted a few times. A read error may produce the germline difference seen at one junction end. The chain uses TRBV30 and TRBJ2-7; 7 bases agree with TRBD2. CDR3 size: 13 residues. Germline V gene data show CDR1 as GTSNPN and CDR2 as SVGIG (reference sequence). CDR3 loop: CAWGVAGAREQYF. The CDR3 coding sequence is TGTGCCTGGGGTGTGGCGGGAGCGAGAGAGCAGTACTTC.

This clone was detected only a few times. This chain links TRBV6-1 with TRBJ2-7; TRBD1 agrees at 7 bases. CDR3 length equals 15 residues. Germline CDR1 MNHNS, CDR2 SASEGT. Here the CDR3 reads CASSLTGTQGETPFV. CDR3 DNA: TGTGCCAGCAGCTTAACCGGTACTCAGGGGGAGACACCCTTCGTC.

The V gene is TRBV13, the J gene TRBJ2-5, with 12 positions matching TRBD2. CDR3 length: 16 amino acids. Germline V gene data show CDR1 as PRHDT and CDR2 as FYEKMQ (reference sequence). With 3 bases clipped from V and 9 bases from J, the junction kept 11 bases outside the gene matches. The CDR3 bases are TGTGCCAGCAGCTTCCCTAGCGGGGGGGCTGGGGAGGCCCAGTACTTC. This gives the protein CASSFPSGGAGEAQYF.

The J gene is TRBJ1-1, the V gene TRBV5-6; 8 positions match TRBD1. With V trimmed by 5 bases and J by 1 base, 7 bases remained unmatched. CDR3 size: 15 residues. Germline V gene sequence: CDR1 SGHDT, CDR2 YYEEEE. CDR3 sequence reads: CASSMKDRENTEAFF. For the CDR3, the DNA is TGTGCCAGCAGTATGAAGGACAGGGAGAACACTGAAGCTTTCTTT.

This clone turned up a few times. The chain couples TRBV10-3 to TRBJ2-7; 7 nucleotides line up with TRBD1. J was trimmed by 6 bases and V by 2 bases; bases with no gene match: 7. The CDR3 consists of 14 residues. Germline V gives CDR1 ENHRY, CDR2 SYGVKD. CDR3 DNA sequence: TGTGCCATCAGTGAGACGGGACAGTATCGCGAGCAGTACTTC. As protein: CAISETGQYREQYF.

The V gene is TRBV11-3, the J gene TRBJ2-7; possibly TRBD1 for D (5 bases). Germline values: CDR1 SGHNT, CDR2 YENEEA. CDR3 size: 13 residues. The V and J ends lost 0 bases and 5 bases respectively, with 8 bases between them. CDR3: CASSLDRVHEQYF. The DNA for the CDR3 is TGTGCCAGCAGCTTAGACAGGGTCCACGAGCAGTACTTC.

This sequence joins TRBV27 and TRBJ2-7; TRBD1 might be the D (5 bases). The CDR3 is 13 amino acids. The germline CDR1 and CDR2 sequences are MNHEY and SMNVEV (reference sequence). V lost 2 bases to trimming and J lost 2 bases, with 7 bases between them. The CDR3 DNA follows: TGTGCCAGCAGTTTAGCAGGGCCCTACGAGCAGTACTTC. Translated, it gives CASSLAGPYEQYF.

The sample holds a few counts of this clone. The chain has TRBV5-1 and TRBJ1-1; weak D call: TRBD1 (5 bases). CDR3 length equals 16 residues. Germline lookup yields CDR1 SGHRS and CDR2 YFSETQ. Between the trimmed V and J ends, which lost 0 bases and 1 base, there was a span of 13 bases. CDR3 bases: TGCGCCAGCAGCTTGGGGGGGGTTCAAAGGAACACTGAAGCTTTCTTT. It specifies CASSLGGVQRNTEAFF.